The T cell receptor beta chain described here comes from a study of long-term antiretroviral therapy in people with HIV. Findings and caveats of the study: Diversity remained lower than transplant donor controls, even though it increased after ART. Therapy changes, viral resistance and ART adherence were not documented in the available data.

As regards this clone: The target antigen is unknown.

The germline V and J ends were trimmed by 4 bases and 5 bases, with 14 bases remaining between them. The germline V gene encodes CDR1 SGHRS and CDR2 YFSETQ. This CDR3 region has 14 residues. Treatment locations for all participants with HIV were in the United States. An immunoSEQ assay, version v3.0, was performed at survey level. Sequencing was designed to cover 40,000-50,000 T-cell genomes in each sample. Only in-frame clones appear in the TCRdb table, and some are missing; sequencing was by immunoSEQ multiplex PCR. Among approximately 29,000 clones, 85% to 95% were seen once, and the ten largest hold under 13%.

The source of this sequence is a man in his forties with HIV. The chain employs TRBV5-1 and TRBJ2-3, with D tentatively TRBD1 or TRBD2 (6 bases each). The sample here was unsorted PBMCs, taken 6.2 years after starting antiretroviral therapy. The CDR3 spells CASSAPEGGDTQYF. The CDR3, as DNA: TGCGCCAGCAGCGCCCCGGAGGGGGGAGATACGCAGTATTTT. The full variable domain, rest sourced from reference TRBV5-1 and TRBJ2-3, is KAGVTQTPRYLIKTRGQQVTLSCSPISGHRSVSWYQQTPGQGLQFLFEYFSETQRNKGNFPGRFSGRQFSNSRSEMNVSTLELGDSALYLCASSAPEGGDTQYFGPGTRLTVL.